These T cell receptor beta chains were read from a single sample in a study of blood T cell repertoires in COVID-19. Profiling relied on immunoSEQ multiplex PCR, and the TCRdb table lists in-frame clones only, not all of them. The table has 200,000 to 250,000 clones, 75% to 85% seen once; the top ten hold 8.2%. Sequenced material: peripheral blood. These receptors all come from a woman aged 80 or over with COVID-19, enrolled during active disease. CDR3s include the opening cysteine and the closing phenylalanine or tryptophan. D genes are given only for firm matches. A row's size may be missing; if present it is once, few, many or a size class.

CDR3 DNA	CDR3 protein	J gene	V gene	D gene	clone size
TGTGCCAGCAGTGAAGAACGAGAACAGCCCCAGCATTTT	CASSEEREQPQHF	TRBJ1-5	TRBV6-1	.	.
TGTGCCAGCAGCTCGACCGAGGGCCCCTACGAGCAGTACTTC	CASSSTEGPYEQYF	TRBJ2-7	TRBV6-6	.	.
TGTGCCAGTATGGGCAGCTCCTTGGGTTACAATGAGCAGTTCTTC	CASMGSSLGYNEQFF	TRBJ2-1	TRBV19	.	.
TGTGCCAGCAGCCTGACAGGGTCCACTGAAGCTTTCTTT	CASSLTGSTEAFF	TRBJ1-1	TRBV7-2	TRBD1	.
TGTGCCAGTAGTACCAACACAGGGTTTGGTGGCTACACCTTC	CASSTNTGFGGYTF	TRBJ1-2	TRBV19	.	.
TGTGCCAGCAGTCCCGGGACTAATACCTACGAGCAGTACTTC	CASSPGTNTYEQYF	TRBJ2-7	TRBV6-2/TRBV6-3	TRBD2	.
TGTGCCAGTAGTTCCCCGGGACAGGGGAGTATCGAGCAGTACTTC	CASSSPGQGSIEQYF	TRBJ2-7	TRBV19	TRBD1	.
TGCGCCAGCAGCTTGGTGTTGTCTAGCGGGAGTGGTAATGAGCAGTTCTTC	CASSLVLSSGSGNEQFF	TRBJ2-1	TRBV5-1	TRBD2	.
TGTGCCAGCAGACCCAGGGCCGTTAATAACTATGGCTACACCTTC	CASRPRAVNNYGYTF	TRBJ1-2	TRBV6-5	.	.
TGTGCCTGGAACGCCCTCGTAGGGGACATTCAGTACTTC	CAWNALVGDIQYF	TRBJ2-4	TRBV30	.	.
TGTGCCAGCACGCCGGGACTTGACCACCAAGAGACCCAGTACTTC	CASTPGLDHQETQYF	TRBJ2-5	TRBV9	.	medium-sized
TGTGCCAGCAGCTTAGGGGTAGGACGGGAGTCGGCAGATACGCAGTATTTT	CASSLGVGRESADTQYF	TRBJ2-3	TRBV11-3	.	.
TGCGCCAGCAGCAGCGGGGGGGCTCTTGGCAAAAACATTCAGTACTTC	CASSSGGALGKNIQYF	TRBJ2-4	TRBV5-1	TRBD2	.
TGTGCCAGCTCACCAGAAAGTAGGGGGAAAGCTTTCTTT	CASSPESRGKAFF	TRBJ1-1	TRBV18	.	.
TGCGCCAGCAGCTTGGGTGGGTTAGCGGGGGCCTCCCAAGAGACCCAGTACTTC	CASSLGGLAGASQETQYF	TRBJ2-5	TRBV5-1	TRBD2	.
TGTGCCACCAGCAGAGCTCGACAGGGATCCTTCGGCTACACCTTC	CATSRARQGSFGYTF	TRBJ1-2	TRBV15	TRBD1	.
TGTGCCAGCAGTGTGTCGATTCGGGACTCCTCATCGAGCTCCTACAATGAGCAGTTCTTC	CASSVSIRDSSSSSYNEQFF	TRBJ2-1	TRBV6-1	.	.
TGTGCCAGCAGCGTTCTTGGACAGGGGATATTGAACACTGAAGCTTTCTTT	CASSVLGQGILNTEAFF	TRBJ1-1	TRBV28	TRBD1	few
TGCAGCGTCCTCCGGGGCCGGGACAGTGAAGCTTTCTTT	CSVLRGRDSEAFF	TRBJ1-1	TRBV29-1	TRBD1	.
TGTGCCAGCACCACTAGAGAGAATGAGCAGTTCTTC	CASTTRENEQFF	TRBJ2-1	TRBV12-3/TRBV12-4	.	.
TGTGCCAGTAGGTTGACTAGTTTGTCCCAAGAGACCCAGTACTTC	CASRLTSLSQETQYF	TRBJ2-5	TRBV19	.	.
TGTGCCAGCAGTTACTTAGCGGAAGGGGGCACGCAGTATTTT	CASSYLAEGGTQYF	TRBJ2-3	TRBV6-5	.	.
TGTGCCAGCAGGGGGCAGAGCGGAAACACCATATATTTT	CASRGQSGNTIYF	TRBJ1-3	TRBV7-2	.	.
TGTGCCAGCCCGACAGGGAAGTACACTGAAGCTTTCTTT	CASPTGKYTEAFF	TRBJ1-1	TRBV6-5	TRBD1	.
TGTGCCAGCATTAACAAATACGAGCAGTACTTC	CASINKYEQYF	TRBJ2-7	TRBV28	.	.
TGTGCCAGCAGCTCCGACAGGGGTCGGCAGTTCTTC	CASSSDRGRQFF	TRBJ2-1	TRBV11-3	TRBD1	.
TGTGCCAGCAAAAGGGACAGGTTGTCTGGAAACACCATATATTTT	CASKRDRLSGNTIYF	TRBJ1-3	TRBV27	TRBD1	once
TGTGCCAGCAGCCAAGGCGCCACGGGAGGGGTCACAGATACGCAGTATTTT	CASSQGATGGVTDTQYF	TRBJ2-3	TRBV4-2	TRBD2	.
TGTGCCAGTGGGCTTGGTGTTAACTATGGCTACACCTTC	CASGLGVNYGYTF	TRBJ1-2	TRBV12-3/TRBV12-4	.	.
TGCGCCAGCAGCTTGCCAGGGCCCGGCTACACCTTC	CASSLPGPGYTF	TRBJ1-2	TRBV5-1	.	.
TGTGCCAGCAGTCTCGGAGTCTACGAGCAGTACTTC	CASSLGVYEQYF	TRBJ2-7	TRBV2	.	once
TGTGCCAGCAGTTACTCCAGGGTTGGGGATGGCTACACCTTC	CASSYSRVGDGYTF	TRBJ1-2	TRBV6-2/TRBV6-3	.	.
TGTGCCAGCAGCAGAGGGGGGGCCACAAAACTGTTTTTT	CASSRGGATKLFF	TRBJ1-4	TRBV25-1	.	.
TGTGCCAGCTCACCACCCACCCCTACAGTTGACACTGAAGCTTTCTTT	CASSPPTPTVDTEAFF	TRBJ1-1	TRBV18	.	once
TGTGCCAGCAGCCCCCTTTCTGTCGAGCAGTACTTC	CASSPLSVEQYF	TRBJ2-7	TRBV2	.	.
TGTGCCAGCAGCCTAACCGGGACTAGCGGGAGGGCCAATGAGCAGTACTTC	CASSLTGTSGRANEQYF	TRBJ2-7	TRBV7-8	TRBD2	.
TGTGCCAGCAGCGTAGGGGACAGGGGGAGGGACACTGAAGCTTTCTTT	CASSVGDRGRDTEAFF	TRBJ1-1	TRBV9	TRBD1	.
TGTGCCAGCAGCTCAAAGGACAGCAGCGAGCAGTACTTC	CASSSKDSSEQYF	TRBJ2-7	TRBV7-2	.	.
TGTGCCAGCACCGAAGGGACAGATCAGCCCCAGCATTTT	CASTEGTDQPQHF	TRBJ1-5	TRBV2	TRBD1	.
TGTGCCAGCAGCTTATTTCTGGACAGTTCCTCTGGGGCCAACGTCCTGACTTTC	CASSLFLDSSSGANVLTF	TRBJ2-6	TRBV11-2	.	.
TGTGCCAGCAGCACCGTGGGACAGCAAAACACTGAAGCTTTCTTT	CASSTVGQQNTEAFF	TRBJ1-1	TRBV7-9	TRBD1	.
TGTGCCAGCAGTGCAGAGGGGGAGATCCGAAACACCATATATTTT	CASSAEGEIRNTIYF	TRBJ1-3	TRBV2	.	few
TGTGCCAGCTCAGCAGGGTTACAGCCCCAGCATTTT	CASSAGLQPQHF	TRBJ1-5	TRBV18	.	.
TGTGCCAGCAGCGTACAGGGGGCGAATTCACCCCTCCACTTT	CASSVQGANSPLHF	TRBJ1-6	TRBV9	TRBD1	.
TGTGCCAGCAGTTCCTGGACAGAGACGACAGAGACCCAGTACTTC	CASSSWTETTETQYF	TRBJ2-5	TRBV27	.	.
TGTGCCAGCATGGCTGCAGGTTCCAACGAGCAGTACTTC	CASMAAGSNEQYF	TRBJ2-7	TRBV12-3/TRBV12-4	.	few
TGTGCCAGCAGCGCTAATTCGAACACTGAAGCTTTCTTT	CASSANSNTEAFF	TRBJ1-1	TRBV9	.	.
TGCGCCAGCAGCCAAGATCAGGCTTACGAGCAGTACTTC	CASSQDQAYEQYF	TRBJ2-7	TRBV4-1	.	.
TGTGCCAGCAGCCTCTTTCAGGGGGGGGCCAACGTCCTGACTTTC	CASSLFQGGANVLTF	TRBJ2-6	TRBV25-1	.	.
TGCGCCAGCAGCTTGGTGGGCACTAATGAAAAACTGTTTTTT	CASSLVGTNEKLFF	TRBJ1-4	TRBV5-1	.	.
TGTGCCAGCAGCTCCTTGCCAAATATGGGCTCACCCCTCCACTTT	CASSSLPNMGSPLHF	TRBJ1-6	TRBV5-8	.	.
TGTGCCAGCACCACATCCCCTAGAATTCAGTACTTC	CASTTSPRIQYF	TRBJ2-4	TRBV2	.	.
TGTGCCAGCAGTTACGGGCGGGAAAGCAATGAGCAGTTCTTC	CASSYGRESNEQFF	TRBJ2-1	TRBV6-5	.	.
TGTGCCAGCAGAAACCGACTAGCGGGAGACAATGAGCAGTTCTTC	CASRNRLAGDNEQFF	TRBJ2-1	TRBV6-6	TRBD2	.
TGTGCCAGCACCCCTCACCGGGACAGACCCTACGAGCAGTACTTC	CASTPHRDRPYEQYF	TRBJ2-7	TRBV28	TRBD1	.
TGTGCCATCACGGAGAACAGAAGGGAGGCTTTCTTT	CAITENRREAFF	TRBJ1-1	TRBV10-3	.	.
TGTGCCATCAGTGCAGGGCAGGAGCAGTTCTTC	CAISAGQEQFF	TRBJ2-1	TRBV10-3	.	.
TGTGCCAGCAGCTTAACCGGGGGCTACGAGCAGTACTTC	CASSLTGGYEQYF	TRBJ2-7	TRBV11-2	.	.
TGCGCCAGCAGCCCTTCTTCAGGGAAACGCCAAGAGACCCAGTACTTC	CASSPSSGKRQETQYF	TRBJ2-5	TRBV5-1	.	.